The clone carrying this TCR beta chain came up a few times. This entry belongs to a study of identical twins. One entry per CDR3 protein results from TCRdb running MiXCR on the 5' RACE reads. This sample has about 430,000 distinct CDR3 sequences; around 18% occur once, and the top ten carry 10% to 15%. V was clipped by 5 bases and J by 8 bases; unmatched bases: 6. This CDR3 is 15 amino acids long. Germline loops: CDR1 LGHNA, CDR2 YSLEER. Sequences were obtained from naive T cells sorted from blood. The receptor comes from a man aged 50 to 59 in good health. The chain is built from TRBV4-3 and TRBJ1-4, with TRBD1 matching over 12 bases. The CDR3 region is CASSVGDRGREKLFF. CDR3 nucleotide sequence: TGCGCCAGCAGCGTAGGGGACAGGGGGCGAGAAAAACTGTTTTTT.